What follows are 31 T cell receptor beta chains derived from one specimen sequenced in a study of cytomegalovirus exposure and HLA in healthy donors. Use of 60 Vbeta and 13 Jbeta primers characterized the PCR. The table came from immunoSEQ multiplex PCR; TCRdb's copy has only in-frame clones and leaves some out. The sample shows tens of thousands of clones, more than 65% of them seen only once. The sample taken for sequencing was PBMCs. These receptors were obtained from a man younger than 45 in good health and CMV-seronegative.

The J gene is TRBJ1-5, the V gene TRBV2; D uncertain. The CDR3 consists of 11 residues. Germline values: CDR1 SNHLY, CDR2 FYNNEI. Trimming took 10 bases from V and 4 from J, leaving 8 bases between them. The CDR3 loop reads CAIGPNQPQHF. CDR3 nucleotides: TGTGCCATCGGTCCTAATCAGCCCCAGCATTTT.

This clone has just one count. The rearrangement uses TRBV12-5 and TRBJ2-5; D is undetermined. Germline lookup yields CDR1 LGHNT and CDR2 FRNRAP. The CDR3 loop spans 15 amino acids. V shed 5 bases and J shed 0 bases, with 13 bases lying between them. The CDR3 nucleotides are TGTGCTAGTGGTGCCTCTTCAGCGTACCAAGAGACCCAGTACTTC. Translating it yields CASGASSAYQETQYF.

The chain couples TRBV7-6 to TRBJ2-3; TRBD1 might be the D (6 bases). Germline assignment: CDR1 SGHVS and CDR2 FNYEAQ. The CDR3 length is 14 residues. Between the trimmed V and J ends, which lost 5 bases and 1 base, there was a span of 10 bases. The CDR3 is CASSKGDGTDTQYF. CDR3 DNA sequence: TGTGCCAGCAGCAAGGGGGATGGCACAGATACGCAGTATTTT.

The CDR3 nucleotides read TGTGCCAGCAGGGGACAGGGCAGCAATCAGCCCCAGCATTTT. Translating it yields CASRGQGSNQPQHF. V and J are TRBV6-1 and TRBJ1-5; 9 bases agree with TRBD1. The V gene's germline CDR1 is MNHNS and CDR2 SASEGT. This CDR3 is 14 amino acids long. The V gene end was trimmed by 6 bases and the J gene end by 1 base; junction bases not matched to a gene: 1.

This chain connects TRBV4-3 to TRBJ1-5; D unresolved. The germline V and J ends were trimmed by 1 base and 2 bases, with 9 bases remaining between them. This CDR3 is built from 15 residues. Germline V CDR1 and CDR2: LGHNA, YSLEER. CDR3 protein: CASSQGGRGNQPQHF. CDR3 sequence (DNA): TGCGCCAGCAGCCAAGGCGGGAGGGGCAATCAGCCCCAGCATTTT.

The chain employs TRBV27 and TRBJ2-4; D unresolved. CDR1 and CDR2 (germline): MNHEY, SMNVEV (reference sequence). The V gene lost 5 bases and the J gene lost 7 bases, with 12 bases spanning the gap. The CDR3 is 13 amino acids. The CDR3 reads CASSMTYANIQYF. The CDR3 nucleotides read TGTGCCAGCAGTATGACTTACGCGAACATTCAGTACTTC.

Worth noting for this clone: The junction differs from germline at one of its ends, possibly a read error. CDR3 DNA sequence: TGTGCCAGCAGCTTATCTGCGGGGGGCCCGGTTTTCTCGGACTTC. Protein sequence: CASSLSAGGPVFSDF. The rearrangement links TRBV7-6 to TRBJ2-7; 8 positions agree with TRBD2. Germline assignment: CDR1 SGHVS and CDR2 FNYEAQ. The CDR3 contains 15 residues.

In its sample, this clone was seen a few times. The V and J genes are TRBV6-5 and TRBJ1-1; 7 bases match TRBD1. This CDR3 is built from 14 residues. Germline CDR1 is MNHEY and CDR2 is SVGAGI. Trimming at V came to 7 bases and at J to 0 bases, leaving 5 bases not matched to a gene. This CDR3 reads CASKPGQMNTEAFF. CDR3 bases: TGTGCCAGCAAACCGGGACAGATGAACACTGAAGCTTTCTTT.

J is TRBJ2-7 and V is TRBV4-1; weak D call: TRBD2 (6 bases). Per the germline V gene, CDR1 is MGHRA and CDR2 is YSYEKL. V was pared by 1 base and J by 0 bases, with 7 bases between. The CDR3 extends over 14 amino acids. This CDR3 is CASSQVEGSYEQYF. CDR3 in DNA: TGCGCCAGCAGCCAAGTGGAGGGCTCCTACGAGCAGTACTTC.

This chain joins TRBV7-7 and TRBJ1-6, with TRBD1 matching over 7 bases. V was pared by 4 bases and J by 9 bases, with 3 bases of the junction left unmatched. There are 13 residues in the CDR3. Germline CDR1 reads SSHAT; CDR2 reads FNYEAQ (reference sequence). The CDR3 nucleotides read TGTGCCAGCAGCTCGTACAGGGGTTCACCCCTCCACTTT. Translating it yields CASSSYRGSPLHF. Filled out from reference TRBV7-7 and TRBJ1-6, the complete variable domain reads GAGVSQSPRYKVTKRGQDVTLRCDPISSHATLYWYQQALGQGPEFLTYFNYEAQPDKSGLPSDRFSAERPEGSISTLTIQRTEQRDSAMYRCASSSYRGSPLHFGNGTRLTVT.

The chain is built from TRBV14 and TRBJ2-6; D remains unclear. V gave up 0 bases and J gave up 2 bases, with 8 bases separating them. The CDR3 is made up of 16 amino acids. Germline-derived CDR1 and CDR2 are SGHDN and FVKESK. CDR3 protein: CASSQDDIPGANVLTF. CDR3 bases: TGTGCCAGCAGCCAAGACGACATCCCTGGGGCCAACGTCCTGACTTTC.

The chain links TRBV28 to TRBJ1-2; 7 nucleotides align to TRBD1. CDR1 and CDR2 (germline): MDHEN, SYDVKM. The CDR3 loop spans 13 amino acids. J gave up 4 bases and V 4 bases, and 3 bases lay outside the gene matches. The CDR3 spells CASSWDSFYGYTF. In DNA form, the CDR3 reads TGTGCCAGCAGTTGGGACAGCTTCTATGGCTACACCTTC.

This CDR3 reads CASSTTGDETQYF. Written as DNA, the CDR3 is TGCGCCAGCAGCACAACAGGGGATGAGACCCAGTACTTC. The rearrangement joins TRBV5-1 to TRBJ2-5, with TRBD1 matching 7 bases. The CDR3 has 13 residues. In germline, CDR1 is SGHRS, CDR2 YFSETQ. The J segment lost 5 bases and the V segment lost 4 bases, leaving 5 bases of the junction unmatched.

The chain links TRBV4-2 to TRBJ1-6; 7 bases agree with TRBD1. This CDR3 is built from 16 residues. Germline values: CDR1 LGHNA, CDR2 YNFKEQ. V gave up 0 bases and J gave up 7 bases; unmatched junction bases: 6. The CDR3, as DNA: TGTGCCAGCAGCCAAGATCCCCAGGGGGGAAATTCACCCCTCCACTTT. Protein product: CASSQDPQGGNSPLHF.

This clone was recorded a few times. The rearrangement uses TRBV4-3 and TRBJ2-7, with a weak D call TRBD1 (5 bases). CDR3 length: 14 amino acids. The V and J ends lost 0 bases and 5 bases respectively, with 11 bases between them. Germline-derived CDR1 and CDR2 are LGHNA and YSLEER. The CDR3 loop is CASSQDRGINEQYF. The CDR3 nucleotides are TGCGCCAGCAGCCAAGATAGGGGAATCAACGAGCAGTACTTC.

This rearrangement joins TRBV5-4 to TRBJ2-5, with D uncertain. This CDR3 is 13 amino acids long. The V end lost 0 bases, the J end lost 1 base, and 4 bases lay between the germline ends. CDR1 is SGHNT, CDR2 YYREEE, per germline (reference sequence). CDR3 DNA sequence: TGTGCCAGCAGCTTGGGCGGCCAAGAGACCCAGTACTTC. Its protein product is CASSLGGQETQYF.

The J gene is TRBJ2-5, the V gene TRBV11-1; a possible D gene is TRBD2 (5 bases). Matching the DNA end better, TRBJ2-7 makes the J call doubtful. The CDR3 loop spans 15 amino acids. From germline, CDR1 is SGHAT and CDR2 FQDESV (reference sequence). This chain's CDR3 is CASSLFSGKHYEQYF. The CDR3 region has the DNA TGTGCCAGCAGCTTATTCTCCGGGAAGCACTACGAGCAGTACTTC.

V usage is TRBV7-9 and J usage is TRBJ1-1; D gene ambiguous. This CDR3 comprises 11 residues. Trimming took off 5 bases at V and 2 bases at J, with 3 bases between the two ends. CDR1 is SEHNR, CDR2 FQNEAQ, per germline (reference sequence). CDR3 residues: CASSVNTEAFF. The CDR3, as DNA: TGTGCCAGCAGCGTAAACACTGAAGCTTTCTTT.

This clone was detected only a few times. This chain joins TRBV6-6 and TRBJ1-1, with D perhaps matching TRBD1 (6 bases). The V gene's germline CDR1 is MNHNY and CDR2 SVGAGI (reference sequence). V shed 2 bases and J shed 1 base, with 14 bases lying between them. The CDR3 contains 16 residues. This chain's CDR3 is CASSYPALQGNTEAFF. The CDR3 DNA reads as TGTGCCAGCAGTTACCCGGCTTTACAGGGGAACACTGAAGCTTTCTTT.

This chain connects TRBV6-4 to TRBJ2-1; 10 positions match TRBD2. From germline, CDR1 is MRHNA and CDR2 SNTAGT. The V gene end was trimmed by 8 bases and the J gene end by 8 bases; junction bases not matched to a gene: 12. This CDR3 is built from 15 residues. The CDR3 nucleotides read TGTGCCAGCTCCCGAGAAGCGGGGGGGCCCGATGAGCAGTTCTTC. Amino acids: CASSREAGGPDEQFF.

This chain links TRBV18 with TRBJ2-5, with D perhaps TRBD1 (5 bases). The CDR3 runs to 14 residues. The germline gives CDR1 KGHSH, CDR2 LQKENI. Trimming pared 3 bases from V and 6 bases from J, leaving 14 bases between. The CDR3 sequence: CASSPSGSEQTQYF. CDR3 nucleotide sequence: TGTGCCAGCTCACCTTCAGGGTCGGAGCAGACCCAGTACTTC.

The genes are TRBV10-1 and TRBJ1-1; 10 bases line up with TRBD1. In germline, CDR1 is WNHNN, CDR2 SYGVQD (reference sequence). V dropped 2 bases and J dropped 4; count of bases not matched to a gene: 1. The CDR3 covers 14 residues. The CDR3 loop is CASSEGQGVTEAFF. The CDR3 DNA follows: TGCGCCAGCAGTGAGGGACAGGGGGTCACTGAAGCTTTCTTT.

The genes are TRBV18 and TRBJ2-5; D is unclear. Trimming shortened V by 3 bases and J by 2 bases, and 16 bases separated the two germline ends. CDR1 is KGHSH, CDR2 LQKENI, per germline. CDR3 length: 16 residues. CDR3 coding DNA: TGTGCCAGCTCACCGGCAGCAGGATTTAGACAAGAGACCCAGTACTTC. This translates into CASSPAAGFRQETQYF.

Only a few counts were recorded for this clone. The rearrangement joins TRBV5-1 to TRBJ1-5; 8 nucleotides align to TRBD1. The CDR3 runs 15 residues. Trimming took 5 bases from V and 5 from J; bases not matched to a gene: 9. Germline V lookup: CDR1 SGHRS, CDR2 YFSETQ. The CDR3 nucleotides read TGCGCCAGCAGTTCCACGACAGGGGCGGATCAGCCCCAGCATTTT. Residues: CASSSTTGADQPQHF.

This clone was found a few times. The CDR3 nucleotides are TGTGCCAGCGGCGGGACTGCTTTCTATGGCTACACCTTC. It yields the protein CASGGTAFYGYTF. The chain combines TRBV6-5 with TRBJ1-2, with TRBD1 as a possible D gene (5 bases). The V and J ends lost 8 bases and 4 bases respectively, with 14 bases between them. Per the germline V gene, CDR1 is MNHEY and CDR2 is SVGAGI. The CDR3 has 13 residues.

This chain links TRBV2 with TRBJ2-1, with 10 bases aligning to TRBD2. The CDR3 is 15 amino acids. Trimming at V came to 5 bases and at J to 0 bases, leaving 1 base not matched to a gene. The germline V gene has CDR1 SNHLY and CDR2 FYNNEI. The CDR3 sequence is CASSPSGGSYNEQFF. DNA of the CDR3: TGTGCCAGCAGTCCTAGCGGGGGCTCCTACAATGAGCAGTTCTTC.

V usage is TRBV7-6 and J usage is TRBJ2-7; 7 bases line up with TRBD2. CDR1 and CDR2 (germline): SGHVS, FNYEAQ. The CDR3 consists of 15 residues. V trimming: 5 bases; J trimming: 4 bases; junction bases outside the gene matches: 11. This CDR3 reads CASSHHGEGYYEQYF. In DNA, the CDR3 is TGTGCCAGCAGCCACCACGGGGAGGGTTATTACGAGCAGTACTTC. Combining the CDR3 with reference TRBV7-6 and TRBJ2-7 gives the whole variable domain GAGVSQSPRYKVTKRGQDVALRCDPISGHVSLYWYRQALGQGPEFLTYFNYEAQQDKSGLPNDRFSAERPEGSISTLTIQRTEQRDSAMYRCASSHHGEGYYEQYFGPGTRLTVT.

The genes are TRBV6-5 and TRBJ1-1; 7 bases fit TRBD1. Germline CDR1 is MNHEY and CDR2 is SVGAGI. Trimming removed 5 bases from V and 4 bases from J; junction bases left unmatched: 7. CDR3 length: 14 residues. The CDR3: CASSNEDRRTEAFF. Written as DNA, the CDR3 is TGTGCCAGCAGTAACGAGGACAGGCGCACTGAAGCTTTCTTT.

The chain joins TRBV6-6 to TRBJ2-2; D gene uncertain. Germline V gives CDR1 MNHNY, CDR2 SVGAGI (reference sequence). The length of the CDR3 is 13 residues. Trimming left V 5 bases short and J 2 bases short, with 6 bases between. This CDR3 is CASSDTNTGELFF. The CDR3 DNA reads as TGTGCCAGCAGTGACACTAACACCGGGGAGCTGTTTTTT.

The chain recombines TRBV6-5 with TRBJ2-5; 7 positions agree with TRBD2. Germline V gene data show CDR1 as MNHEY and CDR2 as SVGAGI. V was pared by 0 bases and J by 1 base, with 5 bases of the junction left unmatched. This CDR3 is 16 amino acids long. The CDR3 coding sequence is TGTGCCAGCAGTTACTCGATAACGGGGGGCCAAGAGACCCAGTACTTC. Protein: CASSYSITGGQETQYF.

V is TRBV5-6 and J is TRBJ1-4; no reliable D call. This CDR3 spans 16 amino acids. The germline V gene encodes CDR1 SGHDT and CDR2 YYEEEE. V was shortened by 0 bases and J by 0 bases, with 9 bases between the two germline ends. The CDR3 here is CASSLAGIATNEKLFF. The CDR3 nucleotides read TGTGCCAGCAGCTTGGCCGGTATTGCAACTAATGAAAAACTGTTTTTT.